What follows are 5 T cell receptor beta chains derived from one specimen sequenced in a study of cytomegalovirus exposure and HLA in healthy donors. The PCR had 60 Vbeta and 13 Jbeta primers. The method was immunoSEQ multiplex PCR; TCRdb's version includes in-frame clones alone and lacks a portion of them. The table records roughly 79,000 clones, roughly 80% of them present only once. The sequenced sample consisted of PBMCs. These receptors were collected from a woman in her forties or fifties in good health and CMV-seropositive.

J is TRBJ2-1 and V is TRBV27; D might be TRBD2 (6 bases). In germline, CDR1 is MNHEY, CDR2 SMNVEV (reference sequence). This CDR3 has 13 amino acids. The V gene lost 8 bases and the J gene lost 8 bases, with 16 bases spanning the gap. The CDR3: CASGTSTRHEQFF. Written as DNA, the CDR3 is TGTGCCAGCGGAACTAGCACTCGGCATGAGCAGTTCTTC.

This clone was observed a single time. The genes are TRBV25-1 and TRBJ2-7; possible D gene TRBD2, 6 bases. This CDR3 has 11 amino acids. With 7 bases removed from V and 6 bases from J, the gap between germline ends came to 10 bases. Germline values: CDR1 MGHDK, CDR2 SYGVNS. As DNA, the CDR3 is TGTGCCAGCACGCAGGGAGGCGAGCAGTACTTC. It translates to CASTQGGEQYF.

The chain is built from TRBV6-6 and TRBJ2-1; D is unclear. The CDR3 totals 15 residues. Between the trimmed V and J ends, which lost 2 bases and 0 bases, there was a span of 8 bases. Per germline, CDR1 MNHNY and CDR2 SVGAGI (reference sequence). The CDR3 nucleotides are TGTGCCAGCAGTTACCCAGTAAGCTCCTACAATGAGCAGTTCTTC. Protein product: CASSYPVSSYNEQFF.

In this sample, this clone is medium-sized. The V call is TRBV16, the J call TRBJ1-2; D is perhaps TRBD1 (6 bases). V lost 0 bases, J lost 8 bases, and 10 bases lay in between. Germline V gene lookup returns CDR1 KGHSY and CDR2 FQNENV. This CDR3 has 13 amino acids. CDR3 bases: TGTGCCAGCAGCCAATCTCAGGGGCACGGCTACACCTTC. It specifies CASSQSQGHGYTF. Combining the CDR3 with reference TRBV16 and TRBJ1-2 gives the whole variable domain GEEVAQTPKHLVRGEGQKAKLYCAPIKGHSYVFWYQQVLKNEFKFLISFQNENVFDETGMPKERFSAKCLPNSPCSLEIQATKLEDSAVYFCASSQSQGHGYTFGSGTRLTVV.

The genes are TRBV6-1 and TRBJ1-5, with 8 bases identical to TRBD1. The germline V gene encodes CDR1 MNHNS and CDR2 SASEGT. The V gene end was trimmed by 5 bases and the J gene end by 8 bases; junction bases not matched to a gene: 11. The length of the CDR3 is 15 residues. The CDR3 nucleotides read TGTGCCAGCAGTCCGGGACAGGTTATGTCGGAGCCCCAGCATTTT. Encoded protein: CASSPGQVMSEPQHF.